The 20 T cell receptor beta chains below were found in one sample sequenced in a study of shared clonotypes between healthy human individuals. TCRdb keeps only in-frame clones here, not all; method: immunoSEQ multiplex PCR. This table holds nearly 500,000 clones, about 79% found once. The material sequenced was PBMCs. The receptors here all came from a woman aged 40 to 50 in good health. Some clones in this sample may be carry-over from other donors' samples.

A few counts support this clone. The rearrangement joins TRBV6-4 to TRBJ1-3; D unclear. Germline-derived CDR1 and CDR2 are MRHNA and SNTAGT. This CDR3 contains 12 residues. V was clipped by 3 bases and J by 11 bases, with 11 bases between them. The CDR3 nucleotides read TGTGCCAGCAGTGAGTCGTCAGGAGCCATATATTTT. It is translated as CASSESSGAIYF.

The CDR3 DNA is TGTGCCAGCTCACCGGGATACTACACCGGGGAGCTGTTTTTT. It encodes CASSPGYYTGELFF. The chain uses TRBV18 and TRBJ2-2; D gene uncertain. Germline loops: CDR1 KGHSH, CDR2 LQKENI. V was shortened by 3 bases and J by 3 bases, with 8 bases between the two germline ends. The CDR3 sequence is 14 residues long.

This chain links TRBV7-9 with TRBJ2-7, with 7 bases that match TRBD2. V lost 3 bases, J lost 2 bases, and 13 bases stayed unmatched. Germline CDR1 SEHNR, CDR2 FQNEAQ (reference sequence). The CDR3 is made up of 17 amino acids. This CDR3 is CASSLGGVGGNPYEQYF. CDR3 in DNA: TGTGCCAGCAGCTTGGGTGGCGTCGGGGGGAACCCCTACGAGCAGTACTTC.

Only one count was recorded for this clone. The chain combines TRBV4-2 with TRBJ2-1; D might be TRBD2 (6 bases). V was clipped by 1 base and J by 1 base, with 14 bases between them. The CDR3 is made up of 17 amino acids. Per germline, CDR1 LGHNA and CDR2 YNFKEQ. In DNA, the CDR3 is TGTGCCAGCAGCCAAGTATTCGCGGGACTTTCCTACAATGAGCAGTTCTTC. The encoded protein is CASSQVFAGLSYNEQFF.

This chain uses TRBV19 with TRBJ1-5; no firm D call. Germline loops: CDR1 LNHDA, CDR2 SQIVND (reference sequence). V was shortened by 5 bases and J by 0 bases, with 17 bases between the two germline ends. There are 17 residues in the CDR3. CDR3 nucleotides: TGTGCCAGTAGTCCCACGGGCGGCACCTATAGCAATCAGCCCCAGCATTTT. Translating it yields CASSPTGGTYSNQPQHF.

The rearrangement uses TRBV5-1 and TRBJ2-1; D is undetermined. V lost 4 bases and J 1 base, leaving 21 bases between the germline ends. From germline, CDR1 is SGHRS and CDR2 YFSETQ. The CDR3 sequence is 18 residues long. In nucleotides, the CDR3 is TGCGCCAGCAGCCCGCGGTCATCTAATCCGATTTCCTACAATGAGCAGTTCTTC. It translates to CASSPRSSNPISYNEQFF. The entire variable domain, with the rest obtained from reference TRBV5-1 and TRBJ2-1, is as follows: KAGVTQTPRYLIKTRGQQVTLSCSPISGHRSVSWYQQTPGQGLQFLFEYFSETQRNKGNFPGRFSGRQFSNSRSEMNVSTLELGDSALYLCASSPRSSNPISYNEQFFGPGTRLTVL.

This clone has just one count. Since a far larger clone is one base different, this is likely a read error. Other DNA sequences in the same sample also yield this CDR3. The V call is TRBV6-1, the J call TRBJ1-3; D ambiguous. Germline V CDR1 and CDR2: MNHNS, SASEGT. This CDR3 is 14 amino acids long. CDR3 coding DNA: TGTGCCAGCAGGAAGGAGCCTTCTGGAAACACCATATACTTT. Residues: CASRKEPSGNTIYF.

The chain has TRBV10-2 and TRBJ1-4; D not resolved. V lost 9 bases to trimming and J lost 3 bases, with 11 bases between them. The CDR3 is 13 residues long. Germline CDR1 reads WSHSY; CDR2 reads SAAADI. The CDR3 sequence: CASTGPANEKLFF. Here the CDR3 DNA reads TGCGCCAGTACCGGGCCAGCTAATGAAAAACTGTTTTTT.

The genes are TRBV11-2 and TRBJ2-7; TRBD2 matches 9 bases. V was pared by 2 bases and J by 4 bases, with 6 bases of the junction left unmatched. Per germline, CDR1 SGHAT and CDR2 FQNNGV. The CDR3 totals 15 residues. The CDR3 is CASSLRLREGYEQYF. The CDR3, as DNA: TGTGCCAGCAGCTTAAGGTTGCGGGAGGGGTACGAGCAGTACTTC.

This chain joins TRBV15 and TRBJ2-1; 13 bases are a match to TRBD2. Germline CDR1 is LNHNV and CDR2 is YYDKDF (reference sequence). CDR3 length: 16 residues. Trimming at V came to 3 bases and at J to 3 bases, leaving 2 bases not matched to a gene. CDR3 sequence: CATSRGLAGIYNEQFF. CDR3 nucleotides: TGTGCCACCAGCAGGGGACTAGCGGGGATCTACAATGAGCAGTTCTTC.

This clone is a singleton in its sample. This chain links TRBV27 with TRBJ2-6, with D possibly matching TRBD2 (5 bases). Germline lookup yields CDR1 MNHEY and CDR2 SMNVEV (reference sequence). Trimming stripped 3 bases from V and 0 bases from J, with 9 bases between. The CDR3 spans 16 residues. CDR3 region: CASSFRRGSGANVLTF. CDR3 coding DNA: TGTGCCAGCAGTTTTCGACGGGGCTCTGGGGCCAACGTCCTGACTTTC.

The chain employs TRBV5-6 and TRBJ2-7, with D perhaps matching TRBD1 or TRBD2 (5 bases each). Per the germline V gene, CDR1 is SGHDT and CDR2 is YYEEEE. V was pared by 0 bases and J by 6 bases, with 10 bases between. The CDR3 is 13 amino acids. The CDR3 sequence: CASSLAGLGEQYF. The CDR3 nucleotides are TGTGCCAGCAGCTTGGCGGGGCTTGGCGAGCAGTACTTC.

There are a few counts of this clone. The chain is built from TRBV29-1 and TRBJ1-3; D gene uncertain. The CDR3 spans 14 residues. The germline gives CDR1 SQVTM, CDR2 ANQGSEA. Deletions cut 5 bases from V and 2 bases from J, with 13 bases between. The CDR3 spells CSVLLGRTGNTIYF. In nucleotides, the CDR3 is TGCAGCGTTCTCCTTGGTAGAACTGGAAACACCATATATTTT.

The chain uses TRBV28 and TRBJ1-4, with 7 bases that match TRBD1. CDR3 length: 13 residues. Germline CDR1 MDHEN, CDR2 SYDVKM. The V segment lost 3 bases and the J segment 10 bases; nucleotides outside the gene matches: 5. In nucleotides, the CDR3 is TGTGCCAGCAGTTTTGTCCAGGGGGGAAAACTGTTTTTT. Protein sequence: CASSFVQGGKLFF.

V is TRBV6-1 and J is TRBJ2-1; D could derive from TRBD1 or TRBD2 (5 bases each). CDR3 length: 15 amino acids. V lost 4 bases to trimming and J lost 2 bases, with 12 bases between them. Per the germline V gene, CDR1 is MNHNS and CDR2 is SASEGT. Written as DNA, the CDR3 is TGTGCCAGCAGTGTGGGGGTGGGTGCCTACAATGAGCAGTTCTTC. Its protein product is CASSVGVGAYNEQFF.

V is TRBV5-4 and J is TRBJ2-4; 12 nucleotides agree with TRBD1. V was clipped by 5 bases and J by 8 bases; unmatched bases: 11. Germline V CDR1 and CDR2: SGHNT, YYREEE (reference sequence). The CDR3 totals 16 residues. The CDR3 DNA reads as TGTGCCAGCAGTACCGGGACAGGGGGCGTAATAGACATTCAGTACTTC. This translates into CASSTGTGGVIDIQYF.

The V and J genes are TRBV15 and TRBJ1-2, with D perhaps TRBD1 (6 bases). The CDR3 is 18 residues long. Germline lookup yields CDR1 LNHNV and CDR2 YYDKDF (reference sequence). Trimming left V 0 bases short and J 0 bases short, with 17 bases between. CDR3 nucleotides: TGTGCCACCAGCAGAGATCGGAAGGGGGGCCAATCTAACTATGGCTACACCTTC. Protein sequence: CATSRDRKGGQSNYGYTF.

This clone turned up a few times. The chain has TRBV4-3 and TRBJ1-1; D remains ambiguous. The CDR3 is made up of 13 amino acids. CDR1 and CDR2 from the germline V gene are LGHNA and YSLEER. The V and J ends lost 3 bases and 4 bases respectively, with 9 bases between them. The CDR3 reads CASSHGRVTEAFF. The CDR3 bases are TGCGCCAGCAGCCACGGCCGGGTCACTGAAGCTTTCTTT.

The rearrangement uses TRBV28 and TRBJ1-1; no clear D gene. The V end was cut by 5 bases, the J end by 0 bases, with 10 bases between. CDR3 length equals 14 residues. Per the germline V gene, CDR1 is MDHEN and CDR2 is SYDVKM. For the CDR3, the DNA is TGTGCCAGCAGTGTAGCGAAGATGAACACTGAAGCTTTCTTT. Protein: CASSVAKMNTEAFF.

The J gene is TRBJ2-1, the V gene TRBV6-1; 7 bases fit TRBD1. This CDR3 is built from 14 residues. Germline V gives CDR1 MNHNS, CDR2 SASEGT. With 7 bases clipped from V and 9 bases from J, the junction kept 12 bases outside the gene matches. This chain's CDR3 is CASTRGFSRGEQFF. The CDR3 DNA reads as TGTGCCAGCACCAGGGGGTTTTCCAGGGGTGAGCAGTTCTTC.